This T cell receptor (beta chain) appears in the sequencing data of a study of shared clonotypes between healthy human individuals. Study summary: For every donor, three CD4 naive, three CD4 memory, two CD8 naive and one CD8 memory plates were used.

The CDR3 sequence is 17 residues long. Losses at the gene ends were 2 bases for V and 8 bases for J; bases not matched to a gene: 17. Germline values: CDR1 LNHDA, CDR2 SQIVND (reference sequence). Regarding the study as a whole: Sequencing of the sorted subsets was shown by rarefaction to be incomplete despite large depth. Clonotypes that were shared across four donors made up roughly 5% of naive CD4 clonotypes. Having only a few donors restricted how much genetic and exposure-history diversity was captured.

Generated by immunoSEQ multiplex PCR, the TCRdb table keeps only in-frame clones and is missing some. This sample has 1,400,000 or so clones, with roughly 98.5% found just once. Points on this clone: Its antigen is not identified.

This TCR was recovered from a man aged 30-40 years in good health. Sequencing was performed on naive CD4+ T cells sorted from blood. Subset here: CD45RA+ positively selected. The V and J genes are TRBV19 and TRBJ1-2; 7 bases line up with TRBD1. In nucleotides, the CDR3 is TGTGCCAGTAGTATAAGTCGGACAGGACAATCAATGTTGGGCTACACCTTC. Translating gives CASSISRTGQSMLGYTF.